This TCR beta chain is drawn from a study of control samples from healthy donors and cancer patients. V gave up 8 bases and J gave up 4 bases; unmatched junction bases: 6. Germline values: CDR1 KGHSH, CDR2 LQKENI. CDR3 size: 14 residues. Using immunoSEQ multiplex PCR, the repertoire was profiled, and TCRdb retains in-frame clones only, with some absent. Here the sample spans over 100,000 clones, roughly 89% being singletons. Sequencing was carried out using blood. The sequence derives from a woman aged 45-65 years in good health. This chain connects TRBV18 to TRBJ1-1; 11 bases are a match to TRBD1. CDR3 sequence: CASRDRGLGTEAFF. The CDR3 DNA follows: TGTGCCAGCCGGGACAGGGGGTTGGGCACTGAAGCTTTCTTT.